One and the same sample provided the 3 T cell receptor beta chains below, sequenced in a study of blood T cell repertoires in COVID-19. The repertoire was sequenced with immunoSEQ multiplex PCR; TCRdb's copy has only in-frame clones and lacks some. The sample yields approximately 75,000 clones, around 67% seen once. The material sequenced was peripheral blood. The receptors stem from a human donor with acute or convalescent COVID-19. The donor label of this sample is uncertain.

This clone has only one observation. The genes are TRBV28 and TRBJ1-6; no reliable D call. The CDR3 totals 14 residues. V lost 7 bases and J 6 bases, leaving 13 bases between the germline ends. The germline gives CDR1 MDHEN, CDR2 SYDVKM. The CDR3 bases are TGTGCCAGCACTTACAGCCCGTTTAATTCACCCCTCCACTTT. Encoded protein: CASTYSPFNSPLHF.

The CDR3 loop reads CASSSGSNSYEQYV. In DNA form, the CDR3 reads TGTGCCAGCAGTTCTGGCAGTAACTCCTACGAGCAGTACGTC. The gene calls are TRBV28 and TRBJ2-7, with D unclear. This CDR3 contains 14 residues. CDR1 MDHEN and CDR2 SYDVKM come from the germline V gene. The V and J ends lost 4 bases and 0 bases respectively, with 10 bases between them.

This clone has only a few counts. The rearrangement uses TRBV7-6 and TRBJ2-1; 11 positions match TRBD1. CDR3 length equals 14 residues. Germline V gene lookup returns CDR1 SGHVS and CDR2 FNYEAQ. V gave up 2 bases and J gave up 8 bases; unmatched junction bases: 2. CDR3 loop: CASSLRTGGYEQFF. For the CDR3, the DNA is TGTGCCAGCAGCTTACGGACAGGGGGCTATGAGCAGTTCTTC.